This TCR beta chain was recovered during a study of Ad26.COV2.S vaccination and SARS-CoV-2 variants. Regarding the study as a whole: Measurements of TCR breadth and depth may have given underestimates of the total T cell responses. Compared with placebo recipients, vaccine recipients had higher spike-specific TCR breadth.

TCRdb's copy holds only in-frame clones and misses some; the assay was immunoSEQ multiplex PCR. The repertoire holds 350,000 to 450,000 clones, about 90% seen once, with about 3.9% in the top ten. For this clone: Its antigen is not known.

Between the trimmed V and J ends, which lost 4 bases and 7 bases, there was a span of 11 bases. Germline V gene data show CDR1 as SGDLS and CDR2 as YYNGEE. The CDR3 consists of 12 residues. This specimen consisted of peripheral blood, obtained after recovery from COVID-19. The J gene is TRBJ1-1, the V gene TRBV9, with D possibly matching TRBD1 (6 bases). The TCR sequence derives from a human donor who had recovered from COVID-19. DNA for the CDR3: TGTGCCAGCAGCAGAGGGACAAGTGAAGCTTTCTTT. It encodes CASSRGTSEAFF. Complete variable domain (other parts from reference TRBV9 and TRBJ1-1): DSGVTQTPKHLITATGQRVTLRCSPRSGDLSVYWYQQSLDQGLQFLIQYYNGEERAKGNILERFSAQQFPDLHSELNLSSLELGDSALYFCASSRGTSEAFFGQGTRLTVV.